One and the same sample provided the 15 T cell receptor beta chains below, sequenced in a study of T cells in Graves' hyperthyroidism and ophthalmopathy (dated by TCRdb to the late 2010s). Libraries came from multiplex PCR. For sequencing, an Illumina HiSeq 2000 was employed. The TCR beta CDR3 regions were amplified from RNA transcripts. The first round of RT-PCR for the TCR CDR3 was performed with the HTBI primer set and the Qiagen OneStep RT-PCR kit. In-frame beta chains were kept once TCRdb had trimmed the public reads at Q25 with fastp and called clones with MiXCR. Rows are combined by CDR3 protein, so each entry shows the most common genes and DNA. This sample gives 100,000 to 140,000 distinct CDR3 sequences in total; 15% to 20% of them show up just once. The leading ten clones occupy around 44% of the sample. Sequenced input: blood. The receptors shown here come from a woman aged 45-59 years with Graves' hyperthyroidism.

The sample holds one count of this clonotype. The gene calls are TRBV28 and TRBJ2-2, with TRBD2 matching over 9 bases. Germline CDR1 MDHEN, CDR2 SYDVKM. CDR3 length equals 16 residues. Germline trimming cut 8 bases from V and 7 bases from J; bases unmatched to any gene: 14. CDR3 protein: CASGPQGLAGYGELFF. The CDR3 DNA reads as TGTGCCAGCGGGCCTCAGGGACTAGCCGGTTACGGGGAGCTGTTTTTT.

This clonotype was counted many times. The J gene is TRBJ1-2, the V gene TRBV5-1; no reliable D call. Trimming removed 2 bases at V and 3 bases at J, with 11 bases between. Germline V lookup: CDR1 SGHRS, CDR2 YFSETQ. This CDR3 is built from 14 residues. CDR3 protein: CASSFDTSYYGYTF. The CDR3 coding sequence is TGCGCCAGCAGCTTTGACACCTCGTACTATGGCTACACCTTC.

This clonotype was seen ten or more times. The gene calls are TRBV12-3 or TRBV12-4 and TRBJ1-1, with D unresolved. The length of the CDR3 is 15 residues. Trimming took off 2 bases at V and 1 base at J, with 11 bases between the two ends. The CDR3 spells CASSLLETGNTEAFF. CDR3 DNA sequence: TGTGCCAGCAGTTTATTGGAGACGGGGAACACTGAAGCTTTCTTT.

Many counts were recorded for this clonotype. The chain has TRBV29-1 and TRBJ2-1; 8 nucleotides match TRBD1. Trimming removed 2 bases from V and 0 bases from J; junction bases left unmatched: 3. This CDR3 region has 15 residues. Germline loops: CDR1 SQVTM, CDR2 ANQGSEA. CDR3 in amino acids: CSVEITGGSYNEQFF. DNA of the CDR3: TGCAGCGTTGAAATTACAGGGGGCTCCTACAATGAGCAGTTCTTC.

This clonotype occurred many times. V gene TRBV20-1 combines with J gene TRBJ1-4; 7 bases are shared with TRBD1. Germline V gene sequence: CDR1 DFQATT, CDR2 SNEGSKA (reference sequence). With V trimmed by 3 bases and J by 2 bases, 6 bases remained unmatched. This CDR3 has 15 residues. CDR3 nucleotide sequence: TGCAGTGCTAGGAACGACAGGGCCACTAATGAAAAACTGTTTTTT. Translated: CSARNDRATNEKLFF.

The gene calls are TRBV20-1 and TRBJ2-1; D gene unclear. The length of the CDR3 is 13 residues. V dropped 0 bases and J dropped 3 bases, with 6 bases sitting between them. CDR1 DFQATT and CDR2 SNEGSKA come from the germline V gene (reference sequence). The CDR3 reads CSAREDLYNEQFF. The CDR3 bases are TGCAGTGCTAGAGAAGACCTCTACAATGAGCAGTTCTTC.

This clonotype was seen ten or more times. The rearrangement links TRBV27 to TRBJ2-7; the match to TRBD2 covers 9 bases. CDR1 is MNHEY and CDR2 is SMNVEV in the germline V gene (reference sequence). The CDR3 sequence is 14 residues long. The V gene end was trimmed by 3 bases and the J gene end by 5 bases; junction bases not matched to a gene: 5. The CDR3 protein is CASSLGEREDEQYF. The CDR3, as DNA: TGTGCCAGCAGTTTGGGTGAGCGGGAGGACGAGCAGTACTTC.

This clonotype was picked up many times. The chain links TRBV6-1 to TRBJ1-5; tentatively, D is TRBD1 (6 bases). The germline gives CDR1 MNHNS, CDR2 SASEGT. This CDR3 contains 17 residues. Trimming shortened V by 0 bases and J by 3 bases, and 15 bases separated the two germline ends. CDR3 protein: CASSEAAGQTINQPQHF. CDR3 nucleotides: TGTGCCAGCAGTGAAGCTGCGGGACAAACTATCAATCAGCCCCAGCATTTT.

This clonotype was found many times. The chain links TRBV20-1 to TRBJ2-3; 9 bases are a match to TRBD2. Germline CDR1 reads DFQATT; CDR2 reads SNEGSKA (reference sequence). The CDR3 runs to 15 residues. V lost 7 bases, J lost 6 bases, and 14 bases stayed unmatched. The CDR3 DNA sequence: TGCAGTGGACAAGCGGGAGGACTTTTAGGGGATACGCAGTATTTT. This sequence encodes CSGQAGGLLGDTQYF.

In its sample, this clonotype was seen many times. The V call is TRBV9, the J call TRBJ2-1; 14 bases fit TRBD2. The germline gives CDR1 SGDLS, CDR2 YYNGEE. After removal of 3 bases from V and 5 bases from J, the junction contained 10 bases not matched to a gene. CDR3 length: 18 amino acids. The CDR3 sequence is CASSARGTSGSKDNEQFF. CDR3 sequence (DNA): TGTGCCAGCAGCGCCAGGGGGACTAGCGGGAGTAAGGACAATGAGCAGTTCTTC.

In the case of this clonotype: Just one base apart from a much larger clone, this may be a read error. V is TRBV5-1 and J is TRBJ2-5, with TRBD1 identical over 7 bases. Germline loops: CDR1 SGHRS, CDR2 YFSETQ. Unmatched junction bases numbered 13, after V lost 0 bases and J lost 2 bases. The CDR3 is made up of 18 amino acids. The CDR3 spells CASSLGSTGTATQETQYF. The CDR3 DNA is TGCGCCAGCAGCTTGGGATCCACCGGGACAGCCACGCAAGAGACCCAGTACTTC.

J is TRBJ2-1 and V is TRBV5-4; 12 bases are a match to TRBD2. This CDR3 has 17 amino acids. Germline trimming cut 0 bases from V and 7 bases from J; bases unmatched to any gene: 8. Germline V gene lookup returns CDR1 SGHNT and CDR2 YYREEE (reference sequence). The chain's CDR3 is CASSLDLAGGPGNEQFF. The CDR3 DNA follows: TGTGCCAGCAGCTTGGACCTAGCGGGAGGGCCGGGTAATGAGCAGTTCTTC.

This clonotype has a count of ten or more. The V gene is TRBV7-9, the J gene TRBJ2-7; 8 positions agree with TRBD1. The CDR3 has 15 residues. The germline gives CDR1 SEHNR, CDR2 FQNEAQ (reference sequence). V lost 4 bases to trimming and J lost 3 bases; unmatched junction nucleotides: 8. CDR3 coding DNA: TGTGCCAGCAGCTCCCAAAACAGGGGGATCTACGAGCAGTACTTC. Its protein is CASSSQNRGIYEQYF.

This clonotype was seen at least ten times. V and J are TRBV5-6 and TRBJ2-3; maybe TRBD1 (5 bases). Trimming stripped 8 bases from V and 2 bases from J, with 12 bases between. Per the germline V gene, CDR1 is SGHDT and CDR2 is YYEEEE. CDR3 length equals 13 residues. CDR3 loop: CASNFGATDTQYF. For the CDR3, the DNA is TGTGCCAGTAACTTTGGGGCCACAGATACGCAGTATTTT.

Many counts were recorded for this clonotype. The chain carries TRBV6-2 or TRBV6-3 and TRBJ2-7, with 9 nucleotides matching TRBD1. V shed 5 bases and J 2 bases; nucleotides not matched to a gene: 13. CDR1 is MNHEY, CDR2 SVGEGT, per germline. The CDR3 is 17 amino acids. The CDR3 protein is CASSNTRDRVTPYEQYV. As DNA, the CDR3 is TGTGCCAGCAGTAACACTCGGGACAGGGTTACCCCCTACGAGCAGTACGTC.